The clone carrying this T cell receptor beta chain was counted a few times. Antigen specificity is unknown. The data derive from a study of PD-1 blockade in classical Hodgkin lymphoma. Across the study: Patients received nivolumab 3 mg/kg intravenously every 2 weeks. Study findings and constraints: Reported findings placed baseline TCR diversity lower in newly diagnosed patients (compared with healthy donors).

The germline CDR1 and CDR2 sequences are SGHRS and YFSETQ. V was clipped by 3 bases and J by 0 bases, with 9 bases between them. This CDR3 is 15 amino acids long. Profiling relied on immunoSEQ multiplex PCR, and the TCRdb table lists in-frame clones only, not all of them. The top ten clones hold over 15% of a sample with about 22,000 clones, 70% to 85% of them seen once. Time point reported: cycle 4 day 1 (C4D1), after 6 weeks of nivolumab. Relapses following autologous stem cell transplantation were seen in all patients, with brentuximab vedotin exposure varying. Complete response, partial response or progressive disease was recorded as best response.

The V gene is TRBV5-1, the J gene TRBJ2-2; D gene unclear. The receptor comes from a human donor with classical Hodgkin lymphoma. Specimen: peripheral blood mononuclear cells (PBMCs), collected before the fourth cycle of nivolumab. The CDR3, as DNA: TGCGCCAGCAGCTCGCACGGCGCGAACACCGGGGAGCTGTTTTTT. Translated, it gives CASSSHGANTGELFF. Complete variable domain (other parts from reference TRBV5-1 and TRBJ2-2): KAGVTQTPRYLIKTRGQQVTLSCSPISGHRSVSWYQQTPGQGLQFLFEYFSETQRNKGNFPGRFSGRQFSNSRSEMNVSTLELGDSALYLCASSSHGANTGELFFGEGSRLTVL.